The 29 T cell receptor beta chains listed next were all sequenced from one sample in a study of blood T cell repertoires in COVID-19. Measured with immunoSEQ multiplex PCR; TCRdb has only the in-frame clones, and not every one. The table lists around 380,000 clones, roughly 80% of them singletons, with over 0.95% in the top ten. Material for sequencing was peripheral blood. The receptors derive from a human donor with acute or convalescent COVID-19. The donor label of this sample is uncertain.

The chain has TRBV6-5 and TRBJ1-1; D not resolved. There are 11 residues in the CDR3. Trimming left V 8 bases short and J 0 bases short, with 4 bases between. The germline V gene has CDR1 MNHEY and CDR2 SVGAGI. The CDR3 coding sequence is TGTGCCAGCCTGTTGAACACTGAAGCTTTCTTT. Amino acid sequence: CASLLNTEAFF.

The rearrangement joins TRBV7-2 to TRBJ2-7; maybe TRBD2 (5 bases). The germline gives CDR1 SGHTA, CDR2 FQGNSA. V was pared by 0 bases and J by 3 bases, with 15 bases between. The CDR3 has 16 amino acids. The CDR3 sequence is CASSLAMVGGRYEQYF. In nucleotides, the CDR3 is TGTGCCAGCAGCTTAGCGATGGTAGGAGGCCGCTACGAGCAGTACTTC. Complete variable domain (other parts from reference TRBV7-2 and TRBJ2-7): GAGVSQSPSNKVTEKGKDVELRCDPISGHTALYWYRQSLGQGLEFLIYFQGNSAPDKSGLPSDRFSAERTGGSVSTLTIQRTQQEDSAVYLCASSLAMVGGRYEQYFGPGTRLTVT.

V and J are TRBV5-1 and TRBJ2-2; D is unclear. Per the germline V gene, CDR1 is SGHRS and CDR2 is YFSETQ. V gave up 4 bases and J gave up 0 bases, with 7 bases separating them. CDR3 length: 14 amino acids. CDR3 sequence: CASSTDTNTGELFF. CDR3 in DNA: TGCGCCAGCAGCACCGACACGAACACCGGGGAGCTGTTTTTT. Combining the CDR3 with reference TRBV5-1 and TRBJ2-2 gives the whole variable domain KAGVTQTPRYLIKTRGQQVTLSCSPISGHRSVSWYQQTPGQGLQFLFEYFSETQRNKGNFPGRFSGRQFSNSRSEMNVSTLELGDSALYLCASSTDTNTGELFFGEGSRLTVL.

The rearrangement uses TRBV7-8 and TRBJ1-6; possible D gene TRBD1, 6 bases. Per the germline V gene, CDR1 is SGHVS and CDR2 is FQNEAQ. The V and J ends lost 3 bases and 3 bases respectively, with 18 bases between them. The CDR3 loop spans 18 amino acids. In nucleotides, the CDR3 is TGTGCCAGCAGCTTCCAGGGGTATGGGGGTAACTATAATTCACCCCTCCACTTT. It yields the protein CASSFQGYGGNYNSPLHF.

V gene TRBV7-9 combines with J gene TRBJ1-4; 8 bases fit TRBD1. Trimming removed 3 bases from V and 7 bases from J; junction bases left unmatched: 10. Germline V CDR1 and CDR2: SEHNR, FQNEAQ (reference sequence). CDR3 size: 16 residues. In DNA form, the CDR3 reads TGTGCCAGCAGCTTGGGCCAGGGGGCTAAGGGTGAAAAACTGTTTTTT. It specifies CASSLGQGAKGEKLFF.

This clone was observed once. The V and J genes are TRBV29-1 and TRBJ2-1; tentative D call: TRBD2 (7 bases). Germline CDR1 and CDR2: SQVTM and ANQGSEA. V was clipped by 7 bases and J by 5 bases, with 21 bases between them. The CDR3 covers 15 residues. Here the CDR3 reads CSGGGGLLPDNEQFF. In nucleotides, the CDR3 is TGCAGCGGAGGGGGGGGCCTACTCCCCGACAATGAGCAGTTCTTC.

J is TRBJ1-1 and V is TRBV5-6; no firm D call. Trimming shortened V by 0 bases and J by 5 bases, and 17 bases separated the two germline ends. The CDR3 consists of 16 residues. Germline V gene data show CDR1 as SGHDT and CDR2 as YYEEEE. Here the CDR3 reads CASSLAGRGIGTEAFF. The CDR3 nucleotides are TGTGCCAGCAGCTTGGCCGGACGAGGGATCGGGACTGAAGCTTTCTTT.

This rearrangement joins TRBV5-1 to TRBJ2-1; 12 nucleotides agree with TRBD1. Trimming took 0 bases from V and 8 from J; bases not matched to a gene: 12. The CDR3 has 18 residues. CDR1 is SGHRS, CDR2 YFSETQ, per germline. The CDR3 loop is CASSLVLVRDRGHDEQFF. As DNA, the CDR3 is TGCGCCAGCAGCTTGGTCTTGGTGCGGGACAGGGGGCACGATGAGCAGTTCTTC.

This chain joins TRBV18 and TRBJ2-7; no definite D call. This CDR3 comprises 13 residues. V was pared by 1 base and J by 5 bases, with 9 bases between. Germline values: CDR1 KGHSH, CDR2 LQKENI. CDR3 DNA sequence: TGTGCCAGCTCACCACAAGCCCGCGACGAGCAGTACTTC. Translation: CASSPQARDEQYF.

In its sample, this clone was seen a few times. The rearrangement links TRBV6-5 to TRBJ1-3; a possible D gene is TRBD1 (5 bases). With 7 bases removed from V and 7 bases from J, the gap between germline ends came to 11 bases. CDR1 is MNHEY and CDR2 is SVGAGI in the germline V gene. The CDR3 consists of 12 residues. CDR3 region: CASKDSWNTIYF. The CDR3 bases are TGTGCCAGCAAAGACAGCTGGAACACCATATATTTT.

This chain uses TRBV7-2 with TRBJ2-1; TRBD2 aligns across 7 bases. V gave up 2 bases and J gave up 8 bases; unmatched junction bases: 12. This CDR3 region has 16 residues. The germline V gene encodes CDR1 SGHTA and CDR2 FQGNSA. CDR3 sequence: CASSLTPGLLSDEQFF. The CDR3 DNA reads as TGTGCCAGCAGCTTAACCCCGGGACTACTTAGTGATGAGCAGTTCTTC.

The chain has TRBV6-5 and TRBJ2-1; weak D call: TRBD1 (5 bases). The CDR3 length is 13 residues. The germline V and J ends were trimmed by 6 bases and 10 bases, with 16 bases remaining between them. CDR1 is MNHEY, CDR2 SVGAGI, per germline. As DNA, the CDR3 is TGTGCCAGCAGACAAACGACTCAGGGCGAGCAGTTCTTC. Translation: CASRQTTQGEQFF.

V and J are TRBV11-3 and TRBJ1-6; 7 nucleotides agree with TRBD1. The germline CDR1 and CDR2 sequences are SGHNT and YENEEA. This CDR3 contains 15 residues. With V trimmed by 2 bases and J by 10 bases, 8 bases remained unmatched. CDR3 nucleotide sequence: TGTGCCAGCAGCTTAACTGGACAGGCGGGATCACCCCTCCACTTT. Its translation is CASSLTGQAGSPLHF.

This chain uses TRBV14 with TRBJ2-1; 9 bases agree with TRBD2. The CDR3 is 16 amino acids. The junction had 8 bases not matched to a gene; V was cut back by 1 base and J by 7 bases. The germline gives CDR1 SGHDN, CDR2 FVKESK. DNA of the CDR3: TGTGCCAGCAGCCAAGTAGCGGGAGTTCGGGGGAATGAGCAGTTCTTC. This sequence encodes CASSQVAGVRGNEQFF.

This clone was counted between two and nine times. The V gene is TRBV6-5, the J gene TRBJ2-3, with TRBD2 identical over 7 bases. This CDR3 contains 15 residues. CDR1 is MNHEY, CDR2 SVGAGI, per germline. CDR3 sequence reads: CAKWGGPRVTDTQYF. The DNA for the CDR3 is TGTGCTAAGTGGGGGGGTCCCCGAGTCACAGATACGCAGTATTTT.

V gene TRBV6-5 combines with J gene TRBJ1-1, with D tentatively TRBD1 (5 bases). The CDR3 is 15 residues long. Germline V gene sequence: CDR1 MNHEY, CDR2 SVGAGI. Between the trimmed V and J ends, which lost 0 bases and 5 bases, there was a span of 13 bases. The CDR3 protein is CASSYSPGGYTEAFF. The CDR3 DNA sequence: TGTGCCAGCAGTTACTCCCCGGGGGGGTATACTGAAGCTTTCTTT.

As regards this clone: The identical CDR3 is also encoded by other nucleotide sequences in the sample. The V and J genes are TRBV5-1 and TRBJ2-2; the D is unclear. The CDR3 length is 13 residues. Germline V gives CDR1 SGHRS, CDR2 YFSETQ. The V gene lost 4 bases and the J gene lost 1 base, with 5 bases spanning the gap. The CDR3 protein is CASSPGNTGELFF. The CDR3 nucleotides are TGCGCCAGCAGCCCCGGGAACACCGGGGAGCTGTTTTTT.

V usage is TRBV5-5 and J usage is TRBJ1-5; 7 bases map to TRBD1. CDR1 and CDR2 from the germline V gene are SGHKS and YYEKEE (reference sequence). The CDR3 covers 15 residues. Germline trimming cut 7 bases from V and 1 base from J; bases unmatched to any gene: 8. CDR3 DNA sequence: TGTGCCAGCGGAAAAACAGGGGCGAGCAATCAGCCCCAGCATTTT. It translates to CASGKTGASNQPQHF.

This clone was recorded once. The CDR3 DNA reads as TGTGCCAGCAGCCCTACACAGGGGGCAATCTATGGCTACACCTTC. This encodes CASSPTQGAIYGYTF. The chain couples TRBV5-5 to TRBJ1-2; 9 bases agree with TRBD1. The germline CDR1 and CDR2 sequences are SGHKS and YYEKEE (reference sequence). V trimming: 4 bases; J trimming: 4 bases; junction bases outside the gene matches: 8. The CDR3 is 15 residues long.

A remark on this clone: Other nucleotide sequences in the sample specify the same CDR3. The J gene is TRBJ2-2, the V gene TRBV5-5; no reliable D call. Trimming removed 0 bases from V and 2 bases from J, with 8 bases in between. CDR1 is SGHKS, CDR2 YYEKEE, per germline (reference sequence). CDR3 length equals 15 residues. Here the CDR3 DNA reads TGTGCCAGCAGCTTGGACAGTCTCAACACCGGGGAGCTGTTTTTT. It codes for CASSLDSLNTGELFF.

This chain links TRBV7-9 with TRBJ2-7, with TRBD2 as a possible D gene (5 bases). Between the trimmed V and J ends, which lost 0 bases and 2 bases, there was a span of 8 bases. CDR1 is SEHNR and CDR2 is FQNEAQ in the germline V gene (reference sequence). The CDR3 loop spans 14 amino acids. As DNA, the CDR3 is TGTGCCAGCAGCTTAGCCGGGGTCACCTACGAGCAGTACTTC. This translates into CASSLAGVTYEQYF.

In this sample, this clone turned up a few times. V and J are TRBV6-5 and TRBJ1-6; 7 bases match TRBD1. V lost 6 bases, J lost 7 bases, and 3 bases stayed unmatched. The CDR3 spans 13 residues. Germline CDR1 is MNHEY and CDR2 is SVGAGI. For the CDR3, the DNA is TGTGCCAGCAGGAAACAGGGGAATTCACCCCTCCACTTT. Its protein product is CASRKQGNSPLHF.

The chain joins TRBV7-9 to TRBJ2-5; 7 bases match TRBD2. Losses at the gene ends were 1 base for V and 6 bases for J; bases not matched to a gene: 14. CDR3 length: 17 amino acids. Germline values: CDR1 SEHNR, CDR2 FQNEAQ (reference sequence). CDR3 loop: CASSLGGSGSTQKTQYF. CDR3 bases: TGTGCCAGCAGCTTAGGTGGTAGCGGGTCAACCCAGAAGACCCAGTACTTC.

The chain carries TRBV23-1 and TRBJ1-4; TRBD1 matches at 9 bases. TRBV23-1 is designated an ORF whose function remains uncertain. CDR3 length: 13 residues. The ends lost 5 bases at V and 8 bases at J; junction bases unmatched: 3. CDR3 DNA: TGCGCCAGCAGTGGTACAGGGGGCGAAAAACTGTTTTTT. It translates to CASSGTGGEKLFF.

The gene calls are TRBV3-1 (or the pseudogene TRBV3-2) and TRBJ1-2, with D tentatively TRBD1 (6 bases). The V gene lost 0 bases and the J gene lost 4 bases, with 12 bases spanning the gap. CDR1 and CDR2 from the germline V gene are LGHDT and YNNKEL (reference sequence). This CDR3 is 15 amino acids long. The CDR3 sequence: CASSQDTQGSYGYTF. CDR3 sequence (DNA): TGTGCCAGCAGCCAAGATACACAGGGTAGCTATGGCTACACCTTC.

The chain is built from TRBV6-5 and TRBJ1-5; 11 bases map to TRBD1. The CDR3 runs 15 residues. CDR1 is MNHEY and CDR2 is SVGAGI in the germline V gene. Trimming at V came to 6 bases and at J to 5 bases, leaving 6 bases not matched to a gene. CDR3 DNA: TGTGCCAGCAGGAGGGGACAGGGGGGAGATCAGCCCCAGCATTTT. This codes for CASRRGQGGDQPQHF.

The gene calls are TRBV11-2 and TRBJ1-2, with 7 bases identical to TRBD1. CDR3 length: 15 amino acids. J lost 4 bases, V lost 4 bases, and 9 bases had no gene match. Per germline, CDR1 SGHAT and CDR2 FQNNGV. The CDR3 DNA sequence: TGTGCCAGCAGCTCCCGGGACAGCTCGCTCTATGGCTACACCTTC. Its protein is CASSSRDSSLYGYTF.

The rearrangement uses TRBV20-1 and TRBJ1-2, with 7 bases that match TRBD1. Germline-derived CDR1 and CDR2 are DFQATT and SNEGSKA (reference sequence). The CDR3 spans 11 residues. V shed 6 bases and J 7 bases; nucleotides not matched to a gene: 5. DNA of the CDR3: TGCAGTGCAAAGGGGGCAGGTGGCTACACCTTC. Amino acid sequence: CSAKGAGGYTF.

The rearrangement uses TRBV9 and TRBJ1-1; weak D call: TRBD1 (5 bases). The germline CDR1 and CDR2 sequences are SGDLS and YYNGEE. Trimming left V 0 bases short and J 1 base short, with 13 bases between. The CDR3 extends over 16 amino acids. The CDR3 here is CASSVGGRLGNTEAFF. CDR3 sequence (DNA): TGTGCCAGCAGCGTAGGGGGGAGGCTAGGGAACACTGAAGCTTTCTTT.